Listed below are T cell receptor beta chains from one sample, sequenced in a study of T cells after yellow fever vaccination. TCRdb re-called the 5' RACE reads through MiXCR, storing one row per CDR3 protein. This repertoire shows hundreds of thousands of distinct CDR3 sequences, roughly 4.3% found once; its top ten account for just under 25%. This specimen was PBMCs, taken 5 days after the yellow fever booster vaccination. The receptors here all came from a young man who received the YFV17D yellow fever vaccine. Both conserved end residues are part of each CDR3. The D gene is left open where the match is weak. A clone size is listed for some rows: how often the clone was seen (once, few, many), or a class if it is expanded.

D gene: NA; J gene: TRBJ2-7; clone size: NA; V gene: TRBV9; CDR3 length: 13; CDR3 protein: CASSSFPLYEQYF; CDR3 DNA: TGTGCCAGCAGCTCCTTCCCCTTATACGAGCAGTACTTC
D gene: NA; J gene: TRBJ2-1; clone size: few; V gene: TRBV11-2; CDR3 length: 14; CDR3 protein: CASSTSQGGNEQFF; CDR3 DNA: TGTGCCAGCAGCACCTCGCAGGGTGGGAATGAGCAGTTCTTC
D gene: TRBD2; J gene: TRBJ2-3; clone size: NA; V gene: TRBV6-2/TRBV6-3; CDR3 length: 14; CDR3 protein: CASSYSTSGDTQYF; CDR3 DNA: TGTGCCAGCAGTTACTCGACTAGCGGGGATACGCAGTATTTT
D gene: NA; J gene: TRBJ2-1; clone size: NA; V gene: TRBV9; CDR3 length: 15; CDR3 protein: CASSSVRSTFNEQFF; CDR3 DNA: TGTGCCAGCAGCTCGGTAAGGTCGACGTTCAATGAGCAGTTCTTC
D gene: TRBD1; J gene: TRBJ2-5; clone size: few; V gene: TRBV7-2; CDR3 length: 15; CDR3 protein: CASSRVGQAEETQYF; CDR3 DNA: TGTGCGAGCAGCCGGGTAGGACAGGCCGAAGAGACCCAGTACTTC
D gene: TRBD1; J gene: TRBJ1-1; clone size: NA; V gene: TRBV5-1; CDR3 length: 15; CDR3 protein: CASSRTGTGNTEAFF; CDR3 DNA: TGCGCCAGCAGCAGAACCGGGACAGGGAACACTGAAGCTTTCTTT
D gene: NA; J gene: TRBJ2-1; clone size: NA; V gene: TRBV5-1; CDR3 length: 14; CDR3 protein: CASSLQRAPNEQFF; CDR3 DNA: TGCGCCAGCAGCTTACAGCGGGCTCCAAATGAGCAGTTCTTC
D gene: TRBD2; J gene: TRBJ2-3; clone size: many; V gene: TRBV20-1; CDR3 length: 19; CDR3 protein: CSARDPRTSGGYRADTQYF; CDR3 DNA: TGCAGTGCTAGAGATCCCCGGACTAGCGGGGGCTACCGGGCGGATACGCAGTATTTT
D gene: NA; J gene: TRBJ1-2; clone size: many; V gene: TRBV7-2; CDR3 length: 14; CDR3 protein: CASSFEGGGRGYTF; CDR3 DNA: TGTGCCAGCAGCTTCGAGGGGGGCGGACGTGGCTACACCTTC
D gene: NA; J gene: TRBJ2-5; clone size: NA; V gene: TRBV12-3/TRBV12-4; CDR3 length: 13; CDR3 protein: CASRWGPEETQYF; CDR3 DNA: TGTGCCAGCAGATGGGGACCCGAAGAGACCCAGTACTTC
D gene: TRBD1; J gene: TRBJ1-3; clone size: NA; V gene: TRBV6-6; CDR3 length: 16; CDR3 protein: CASRDSLQTSGNTIYF; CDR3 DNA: TGTGCCTCCCGGGACAGCCTCCAAACCTCTGGAAACACCATATATTTT
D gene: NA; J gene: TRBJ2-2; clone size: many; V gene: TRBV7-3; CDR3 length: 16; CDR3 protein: CASSLSSWWDTGELFF; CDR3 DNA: TGTGCCAGCAGCTTAAGTTCTTGGTGGGACACCGGGGAGCTGTTTTTT
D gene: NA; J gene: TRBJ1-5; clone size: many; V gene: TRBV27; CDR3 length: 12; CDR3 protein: CASGSSNQPQHF; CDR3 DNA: TGTGCCAGCGGCTCAAGCAATCAGCCCCAGCATTTT
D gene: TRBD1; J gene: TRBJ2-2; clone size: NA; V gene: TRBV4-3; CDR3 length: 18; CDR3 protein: CASSQEIIGTGNTGELFF; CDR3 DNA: TGCGCCAGCAGCCAAGAGATTATAGGGACAGGGAACACCGGGGAGCTGTTTTTT
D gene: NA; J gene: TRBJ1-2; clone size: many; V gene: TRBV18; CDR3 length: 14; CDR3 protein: CASSPWAGVYGYTF; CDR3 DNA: TGTGCCAGCTCACCATGGGCGGGGGTCTATGGCTACACCTTC
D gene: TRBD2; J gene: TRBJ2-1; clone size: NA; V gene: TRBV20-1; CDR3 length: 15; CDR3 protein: CSARGGLAGDNEQFF; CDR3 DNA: TGCAGTGCTAGAGGAGGACTAGCGGGGGACAATGAGCAGTTCTTC
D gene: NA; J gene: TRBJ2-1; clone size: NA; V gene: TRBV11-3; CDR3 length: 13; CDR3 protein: CASSLDSSGEQFF; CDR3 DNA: TGTGCCAGCAGCTTAGATAGTTCAGGGGAGCAGTTCTTC
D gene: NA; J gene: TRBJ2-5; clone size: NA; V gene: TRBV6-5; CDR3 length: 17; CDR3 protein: CASSYGRTGTLGETQYF; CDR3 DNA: TGTGCCAGCAGTTACGGTCGAACTGGGACACTGGGGGAGACCCAGTACTTC
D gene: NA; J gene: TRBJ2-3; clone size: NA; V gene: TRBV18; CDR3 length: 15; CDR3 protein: CASSPGSGSTDTQYF; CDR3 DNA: TGTGCCAGCTCACCTGGGAGCGGGAGCACAGATACGCAGTATTTT
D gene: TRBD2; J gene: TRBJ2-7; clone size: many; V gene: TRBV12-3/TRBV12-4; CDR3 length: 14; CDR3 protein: CASNQGPGGYEQYF; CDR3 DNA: TGTGCCAGCAACCAAGGGCCGGGAGGGTACGAGCAGTACTTC
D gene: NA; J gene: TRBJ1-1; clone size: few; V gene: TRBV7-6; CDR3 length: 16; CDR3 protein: CASSPGLGAGLTEAFF; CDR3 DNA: TGTGCCAGCAGCCCCGGGCTAGGGGCAGGGCTAACTGAAGCTTTCTTT
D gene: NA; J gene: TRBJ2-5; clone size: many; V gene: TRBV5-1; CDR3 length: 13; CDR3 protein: CASSYQGEETQYF; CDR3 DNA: TGCGCCAGCAGCTACCAGGGAGAAGAGACCCAGTACTTC